The clone carrying this T cell receptor (beta chain) was found once. Its antigen is undetermined. TCRdb processed the RT-PCR reads anew with MiXCR; each CDR3 protein has one entry. Among hundreds of thousands of distinct CDR3 sequences listed, about 11% were seen once. This sample was included in a study of response to subunit inactivated influenza vaccine. Study-level points and caveats: New T cells are recruited in small numbers by each seasonal influenza vaccination, according to the authors' suggestion.

V lost 4 bases to trimming and J lost 3 bases; unmatched junction nucleotides: 8. Germline V lookup: CDR1 SGHRS, CDR2 YFSETQ. The CDR3 consists of 15 residues. Sequenced material: PBMCs from blood, taken on the day of vaccination. The receptor's source is a man aged 50 to 60 who received an inactivated influenza vaccine. The V gene is TRBV5-1, the J gene TRBJ2-7; 9 nucleotides agree with TRBD1. Written as DNA, the CDR3 is TGCGCCAGCAGCCCCCGGGGACAGGGACTCTACGAGCAGTACTTC. As protein: CASSPRGQGLYEQYF.